Following are 24 T cell receptor beta chains from one sample sequenced in a study of blood T cell repertoires in COVID-19 (dated by TCRdb to the early 2020s). Library construction relied on the immunoSEQ multiplex PCR assay. TCRdb limited this immuneACCESS table to in-frame rearrangements with V and J called. A share of clones is missing; checked studies link under half to unresolved V genes, and the rest is unexplained. This sample lists approximately 150,000 clones; about 90% were detected once. Together, the top ten hold roughly 37% of the sample. Sequenced material: peripheral blood. These receptors all stem from a man in his fifties who had recovered from COVID-19.

This chain links TRBV29-1 with TRBJ1-3; D is uncertain. The germline CDR1 and CDR2 sequences are SQVTM and ANQGSEA. The length of the CDR3 is 12 residues. Trimming shortened V by 4 bases and J by 1 base, and 5 bases separated the two germline ends. CDR3 amino acids: CSVGLSGNTIYF. CDR3 in DNA: TGCAGCGTTGGGCTGTCTGGAAACACCATATATTTT.

The chain has TRBV7-2 and TRBJ1-2; TRBD1 matches at 12 bases. With V trimmed by 1 base and J by 7 bases, 13 bases remained unmatched. Germline values: CDR1 SGHTA, CDR2 FQGNSA. The CDR3 loop spans 18 amino acids. The CDR3 DNA sequence: TGTGCCAGCAGCTTAGAGGTGCACCCCGGGACAGGGGGCTCTGGCTACACCTTC. Translated, it gives CASSLEVHPGTGGSGYTF.

The genes are TRBV19 and TRBJ2-7; 8 bases align to TRBD2. With 2 bases clipped from V and 2 bases from J, the junction kept 2 bases outside the gene matches. The CDR3 contains 14 residues. Germline V gene data show CDR1 as LNHDA and CDR2 as SQIVND (reference sequence). DNA for the CDR3: TGTGCCAGTAGTATAAGTAGCGGGGCCTACGAGCAGTACTTC. This sequence encodes CASSISSGAYEQYF.

J is TRBJ1-1 and V is TRBV9; 8 nucleotides line up with TRBD1. CDR1 and CDR2 (germline): SGDLS, YYNGEE. Trimming took 0 bases from V and 1 from J; bases not matched to a gene: 11. The CDR3 spans 18 residues. In nucleotides, the CDR3 is TGTGCCAGCAGCGTAGCTACAGGGGGGAGCACCGAGAACACTGAAGCTTTCTTT. As protein: CASSVATGGSTENTEAFF.

This clone was detected a few times. V and J are TRBV6-6 and TRBJ2-7; 8 positions agree with TRBD1. Germline assignment: CDR1 MNHNY and CDR2 SVGAGI (reference sequence). The CDR3 covers 14 residues. J was trimmed by 5 bases and V by 5 bases; bases with no gene match: 8. CDR3 DNA: TGTGCCAGCAGTGACCCGACAGGGGTTAACGAGCAGTACTTC. Translated, it gives CASSDPTGVNEQYF.

The chain couples TRBV18 to TRBJ2-3; maybe TRBD1 (6 bases). V was cut by 4 bases and J by 2 bases, with 13 bases left in between. Germline CDR1 reads KGHSH; CDR2 reads LQKENI. The CDR3 length is 15 residues. The CDR3 loop reads CASSQQGALTDTQYF. The CDR3 bases are TGTGCCAGCTCACAACAGGGTGCCCTCACAGATACGCAGTATTTT. Full variable domain (outside the CDR3, taken from reference TRBV18 and TRBJ2-3): NAGVMQNPRHLVRRRGQEARLRCSPMKGHSHVYWYRQLPEEGLKFMVYLQKENIIDESGMPKERFSAEFPKEGPSILRIQQVVRGDSAAYFCASSQQGALTDTQYFGPGTRLTVL.

The chain combines TRBV14 with TRBJ2-1, with 11 bases aligning to TRBD2. V was pared by 4 bases and J by 5 bases, with 4 bases of the junction left unmatched. Germline-derived CDR1 and CDR2 are SGHDN and FVKESK. The CDR3 covers 15 residues. CDR3 amino acids: CASSLILAGDNEQFF. CDR3 sequence (DNA): TGTGCCAGCAGCCTTATACTAGCGGGGGACAATGAGCAGTTCTTC.

In this sample, this clone turned up once. This chain uses TRBV11-3 with TRBJ2-7, with TRBD1 matching 8 bases. V trimming: 2 bases; J trimming: 2 bases; junction bases outside the gene matches: 8. This CDR3 contains 16 residues. CDR1 is SGHNT and CDR2 is YENEEA in the germline V gene. The CDR3 bases are TGTGCCAGCAGCTTACAACCGCAGACAGGGGCCTACGAGCAGTACTTC. Encoded protein: CASSLQPQTGAYEQYF.

This clone appeared a few times. The chain combines TRBV5-4 with TRBJ2-1; 8 bases agree with TRBD2. The CDR3 is 15 residues long. V was pared by 0 bases and J by 5 bases, with 4 bases of the junction left unmatched. Germline loops: CDR1 SGHNT, CDR2 YYREEE (reference sequence). The CDR3 nucleotides are TGTGCCAGCAGCTTGGACGGGGGGGCTAACAATGAGCAGTTCTTC. It is translated as CASSLDGGANNEQFF.

Only a few counts were recorded for this clone. The J gene is TRBJ2-3, the V gene TRBV5-6, with 12 bases aligning to TRBD2. Germline CDR1 SGHDT, CDR2 YYEEEE. CDR3 size: 19 residues. V lost 5 bases, J lost 0 bases, and 13 bases stayed unmatched. DNA of the CDR3: TGTGCCAGCAGATCCGCCAGGACTAGCGGGGCTATAAGCACAGATACGCAGTATTTT. Translated, it gives CASRSARTSGAISTDTQYF.

This chain links TRBV6-5 with TRBJ1-1; 8 bases map to TRBD1. Trimming removed 8 bases from V and 4 bases from J; junction bases left unmatched: 12. There are 15 residues in the CDR3. Germline CDR1 MNHEY, CDR2 SVGAGI. The CDR3 bases are TGTGCCAGCGCACCCGGTTGGACAGGGACCACTGAAGCTTTCTTT. It encodes CASAPGWTGTTEAFF.

The chain employs TRBV2 and TRBJ2-1; 12 positions agree with TRBD2. The germline V gene has CDR1 SNHLY and CDR2 FYNNEI. V shed 4 bases and J 6 bases; nucleotides not matched to a gene: 4. CDR3 length: 15 residues. In DNA form, the CDR3 reads TGTGCCAGCAGTGTGGGACTAGCGGGCCTCAATGAGCAGTTCTTC. Residues: CASSVGLAGLNEQFF.

The chain links TRBV2 to TRBJ1-3, with D possibly matching TRBD1 (6 bases). The CDR3 contains 16 residues. Germline-derived CDR1 and CDR2 are SNHLY and FYNNEI. Trimming pared 7 bases from V and 3 bases from J, leaving 19 bases between. The CDR3 spells CASTSRPGQYGNTIYF. DNA of the CDR3: TGTGCCAGCACCTCCCGGCCGGGACAATATGGAAACACCATATATTTT.

J is TRBJ2-2 and V is TRBV5-1; tentatively, D is TRBD1 (6 bases). Germline V gene sequence: CDR1 SGHRS, CDR2 YFSETQ. The CDR3 has 15 residues. The V end was cut by 4 bases, the J end by 5 bases, with 15 bases between. CDR3 in DNA: TGCGCCAGCAGCACGCCGGGACACTATACCGGGGAGCTGTTTTTT. The encoded protein is CASSTPGHYTGELFF. Full variable domain (remainder filled in from reference TRBV5-1 and TRBJ2-2): KAGVTQTPRYLIKTRGQQVTLSCSPISGHRSVSWYQQTPGQGLQFLFEYFSETQRNKGNFPGRFSGRQFSNSRSEMNVSTLELGDSALYLCASSTPGHYTGELFFGEGSRLTVL.

V gene TRBV12-5 combines with J gene TRBJ2-5; 7 positions agree with TRBD1. In germline, CDR1 is LGHNT, CDR2 FRNRAP. With 3 bases clipped from V and 5 bases from J, the junction kept 9 bases outside the gene matches. CDR3 size: 15 residues. The DNA of the CDR3 is TGTGCTAGTGGTTTCGGAATGACAGGGCGGGAGACCCAGTACTTC. Amino acid sequence: CASGFGMTGRETQYF.

This chain connects TRBV10-2 to TRBJ1-5, with 7 bases fitting TRBD1. Trimming at V came to 7 bases and at J to 3 bases, leaving 6 bases not matched to a gene. The CDR3 consists of 14 residues. Germline V lookup: CDR1 WSHSY, CDR2 SAAADI. Written as DNA, the CDR3 is TGCGCCAGCATTGATGGACAGGACAATCAGCCCCAGCATTTT. Its translation: CASIDGQDNQPQHF.

DNA for the CDR3: TGTGCCAGCAGCTTGGTGACGGGGGGGTCTGGAAACACCATATATTTT. Protein: CASSLVTGGSGNTIYF. The chain joins TRBV5-5 to TRBJ1-3, with TRBD1 as a possible D gene (5 bases). The germline V gene encodes CDR1 SGHKS and CDR2 YYEKEE (reference sequence). V was trimmed by 0 bases and J by 1 base, leaving 11 bases between them. The CDR3 loop spans 16 amino acids.

The V gene is TRBV6-4, the J gene TRBJ2-1; 8 bases agree with TRBD1. V was clipped by 6 bases and J by 8 bases; unmatched bases: 21. The CDR3 has 18 amino acids. Germline lookup yields CDR1 MRHNA and CDR2 SNTAGT. The CDR3 DNA sequence: TGTGCCAGCAGCCCGAATGGGAGAGGGACAGGCCGTGCGGATGAGCAGTTCTTC. It translates to CASSPNGRGTGRADEQFF.

The chain uses TRBV9 and TRBJ1-2; TRBD1 aligns across 9 bases. J was trimmed by 8 bases and V by 4 bases; bases with no gene match: 9. The CDR3 has 14 residues. The V gene's germline CDR1 is SGDLS and CDR2 YYNGEE. The CDR3 reads CASSIGQGMDGYTF. CDR3 sequence (DNA): TGTGCCAGCAGCATTGGACAGGGGATGGACGGCTACACCTTC. The full variable domain, rest sourced from reference TRBV9 and TRBJ1-2, is DSGVTQTPKHLITATGQRVTLRCSPRSGDLSVYWYQQSLDQGLQFLIQYYNGEERAKGNILERFSAQQFPDLHSELNLSSLELGDSALYFCASSIGQGMDGYTFGSGTRLTVV.

The rearrangement uses TRBV12-5 and TRBJ1-5, with TRBD1 identical over 9 bases. V dropped 1 base and J dropped 8; count of bases not matched to a gene: 9. The germline V gene encodes CDR1 LGHNT and CDR2 FRNRAP. The CDR3 sequence is 16 residues long. The CDR3 protein is CASGLAGQGLGKPQHF. The DNA for the CDR3 is TGTGCTAGTGGTTTGGCGGGACAGGGCTTGGGGAAGCCCCAGCATTTT.

The genes are TRBV4-1 and TRBJ2-3; D remains unclear. This CDR3 has 14 amino acids. Germline assignment: CDR1 MGHRA and CDR2 YSYEKL. V lost 4 bases, J lost 1 base, and 9 bases lay in between. The CDR3 protein is CASSLPGGTDTQYF. CDR3 DNA sequence: TGCGCCAGCAGCCTTCCCGGTGGCACAGATACGCAGTATTTT.

The chain employs TRBV6-5 and TRBJ1-1; D is perhaps TRBD1 (5 bases). The CDR3 extends over 14 amino acids. Per germline, CDR1 MNHEY and CDR2 SVGAGI. The V gene lost 8 bases and the J gene lost 4 bases, with 17 bases spanning the gap. This CDR3 is CASQGEGDVTEAFF. Written as DNA, the CDR3 is TGTGCCAGCCAAGGGGAGGGAGACGTCACTGAAGCTTTCTTT.

CDR3 protein: CASSQGAGTGGYEQFF. CDR3 nucleotides: TGCGCCAGCAGCCAAGGAGCCGGGACAGGGGGATATGAGCAGTTCTTC. V gene TRBV4-3 combines with J gene TRBJ2-1; 11 bases agree with TRBD1. Germline CDR1 LGHNA, CDR2 YSLEER. The CDR3 spans 16 residues. V trimming: 1 base; J trimming: 8 bases; junction bases outside the gene matches: 7.

The J gene is TRBJ1-5, the V gene TRBV4-1, with 7 bases aligning to TRBD1. CDR3 length: 19 amino acids. Losses at the gene ends were 1 base for V and 0 bases for J; bases not matched to a gene: 12. The V gene's germline CDR1 is MGHRA and CDR2 YSYEKL. CDR3 coding DNA: TGCGCCAGCAGCCAAGGCCCCGAGGGGGCTTCCTATAGCAATCAGCCCCAGCATTTT. Translating gives CASSQGPEGASYSNQPQHF.